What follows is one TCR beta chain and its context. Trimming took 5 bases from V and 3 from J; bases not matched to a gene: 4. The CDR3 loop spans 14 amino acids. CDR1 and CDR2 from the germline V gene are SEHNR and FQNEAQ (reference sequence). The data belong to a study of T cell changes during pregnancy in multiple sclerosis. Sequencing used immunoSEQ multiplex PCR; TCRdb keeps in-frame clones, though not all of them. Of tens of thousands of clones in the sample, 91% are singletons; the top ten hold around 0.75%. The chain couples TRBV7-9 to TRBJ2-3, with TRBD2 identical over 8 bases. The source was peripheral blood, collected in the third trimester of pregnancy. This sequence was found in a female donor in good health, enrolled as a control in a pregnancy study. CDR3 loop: CASSRAGETDTQYF. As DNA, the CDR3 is TGTGCCAGCAGCCGAGCGGGAGAGACAGATACGCAGTATTTT.